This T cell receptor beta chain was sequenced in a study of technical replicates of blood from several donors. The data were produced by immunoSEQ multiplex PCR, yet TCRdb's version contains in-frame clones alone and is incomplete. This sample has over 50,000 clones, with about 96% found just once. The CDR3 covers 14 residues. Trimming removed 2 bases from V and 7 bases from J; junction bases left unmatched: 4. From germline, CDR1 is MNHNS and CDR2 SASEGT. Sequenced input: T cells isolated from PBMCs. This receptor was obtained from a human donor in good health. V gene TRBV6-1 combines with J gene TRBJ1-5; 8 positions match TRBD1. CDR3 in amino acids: CASSEPGGRQPQHF. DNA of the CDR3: TGTGCCAGCAGTGAACCAGGGGGCAGGCAGCCCCAGCATTTT.